This entry lists 6 T cell receptor beta chains sequenced from one sample in a study of cytomegalovirus exposure and HLA in healthy donors. Primers included in the PCR were 60 Vbeta and 13 Jbeta primers. Only in-frame clones appear in the TCRdb table, and some are missing; sequencing was by immunoSEQ multiplex PCR. The sample consists of 150,000 to 200,000 clones, 70% to 80% of them appearing once. Source material: PBMCs. The receptors were gathered from a man aged 55 to 69 in good health and CMV-seronegative.

The chain employs TRBV9 and TRBJ2-5, with 8 bases identical to TRBD1. From germline, CDR1 is SGDLS and CDR2 YYNGEE. V was pared by 0 bases and J by 3 bases, with 10 bases of the junction left unmatched. CDR3 size: 17 residues. CDR3 loop: CASSVDPQGAVKETQYF. CDR3 DNA sequence: TGTGCCAGCAGCGTAGACCCCCAGGGGGCGGTAAAAGAGACCCAGTACTTC.

In this sample, this clone turned up many times. This chain joins TRBV5-1 and TRBJ2-6; 7 nucleotides match TRBD1. Looked up from germline, CDR1 is SGHRS and CDR2 is YFSETQ. The J segment lost 1 base and the V segment lost 1 base, leaving 8 bases of the junction unmatched. The CDR3 totals 18 residues. The CDR3 DNA follows: TGCGCCAGCAGCTTGCAGGGGGACCTTTTTTCTGGGGCCAACGTCCTGACTTTC. Encoded protein: CASSLQGDLFSGANVLTF. Together with reference TRBV5-1 and TRBJ2-6, the CDR3 gives the full variable domain: KAGVTQTPRYLIKTRGQQVTLSCSPISGHRSVSWYQQTPGQGLQFLFEYFSETQRNKGNFPGRFSGRQFSNSRSEMNVSTLELGDSALYLCASSLQGDLFSGANVLTFGAGSRLTVL.

The V call is TRBV6-5, the J call TRBJ1-1; a possible D gene is TRBD1 (5 bases). The germline gives CDR1 MNHEY, CDR2 SVGAGI. The ends were cut back, 6 bases at V and 1 base at J, with 12 bases in the middle. The CDR3 covers 14 residues. In nucleotides, the CDR3 is TGTGCCAGCAGCCCCCAGACAGAGAACACTGAAGCTTTCTTT. Translating gives CASSPQTENTEAFF.

The chain employs TRBV6-5 and TRBJ2-7; 7 bases are shared with TRBD2. The CDR3 covers 13 residues. CDR1 is MNHEY, CDR2 SVGAGI, per germline. J lost 2 bases, V lost 11 bases, and 9 bases had no gene match. The CDR3, as DNA: TGTGCCGTATCGGCTAGCGGCCCCTACGAGCAGTACTTC. Residues: CAVSASGPYEQYF.

The chain employs TRBV5-4 and TRBJ2-5, with D uncertain. The J call may be faulty, since TRBJ2-7 better matches the DNA end. Germline CDR1 reads SGHNT; CDR2 reads YYREEE (reference sequence). The CDR3 is made up of 13 amino acids. CDR3 sequence: CASSDDPGYEQYF. The CDR3 DNA reads TGTGCCAGCAGCGACGATCCGGGTTACGAGCAGTACTTC.

The genes are TRBV28 and TRBJ2-1; the match to TRBD2 covers 8 bases. Trimming at V came to 6 bases and at J to 7 bases, leaving 14 bases not matched to a gene. The CDR3 contains 16 residues. Looked up from germline, CDR1 is MDHEN and CDR2 is SYDVKM. The CDR3 region is CASSATTSGYRNEQFF. CDR3 nucleotides: TGTGCCAGCAGCGCAACCACTAGCGGCTATCGGAATGAGCAGTTCTTC.